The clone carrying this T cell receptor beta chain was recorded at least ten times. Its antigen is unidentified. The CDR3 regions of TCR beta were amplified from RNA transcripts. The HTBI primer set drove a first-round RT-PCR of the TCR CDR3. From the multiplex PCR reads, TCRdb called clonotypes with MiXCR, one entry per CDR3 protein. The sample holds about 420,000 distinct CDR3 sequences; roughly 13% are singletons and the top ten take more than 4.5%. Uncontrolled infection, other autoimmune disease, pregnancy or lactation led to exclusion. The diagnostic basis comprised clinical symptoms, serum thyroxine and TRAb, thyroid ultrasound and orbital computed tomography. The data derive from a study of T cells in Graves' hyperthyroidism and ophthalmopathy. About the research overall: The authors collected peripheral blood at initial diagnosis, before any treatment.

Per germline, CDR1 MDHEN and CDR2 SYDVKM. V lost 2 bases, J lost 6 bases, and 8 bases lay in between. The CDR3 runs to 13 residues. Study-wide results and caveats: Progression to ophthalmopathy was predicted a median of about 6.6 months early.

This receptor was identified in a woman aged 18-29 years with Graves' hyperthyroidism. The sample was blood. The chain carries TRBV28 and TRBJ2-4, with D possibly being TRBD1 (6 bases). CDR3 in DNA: TGTGCCAGCAGTTTACAACAGGGAAACATTCAGTACTTC. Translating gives CASSLQQGNIQYF.